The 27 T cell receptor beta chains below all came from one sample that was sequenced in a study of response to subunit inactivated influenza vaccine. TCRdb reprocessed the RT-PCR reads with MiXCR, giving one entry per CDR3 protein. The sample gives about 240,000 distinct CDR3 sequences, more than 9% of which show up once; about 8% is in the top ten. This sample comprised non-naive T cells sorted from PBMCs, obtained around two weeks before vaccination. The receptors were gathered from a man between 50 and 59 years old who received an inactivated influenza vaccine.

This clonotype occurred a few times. The CDR3 bases are TGTGCCAGCAGTGAAGATTTGGGGGTAGGGGAGACCCAGTACTTC. Protein sequence: CASSEDLGVGETQYF. The V call is TRBV6-1, the J call TRBJ2-5, with D tentatively TRBD1 or TRBD2 (5 bases each). CDR1 MNHNS and CDR2 SASEGT come from the germline V gene. Trimming stripped 1 base from V and 5 bases from J, with 14 bases between. The CDR3 sequence is 15 residues long.

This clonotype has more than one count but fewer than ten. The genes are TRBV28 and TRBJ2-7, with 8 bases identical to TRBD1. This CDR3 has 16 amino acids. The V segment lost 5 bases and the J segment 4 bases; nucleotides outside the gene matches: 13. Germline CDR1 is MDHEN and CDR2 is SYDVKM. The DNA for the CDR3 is TGTGCCAGCAGTCTCCCCCAAGGACAGGGATTGTACGAGCAGTACTTC. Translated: CASSLPQGQGLYEQYF.

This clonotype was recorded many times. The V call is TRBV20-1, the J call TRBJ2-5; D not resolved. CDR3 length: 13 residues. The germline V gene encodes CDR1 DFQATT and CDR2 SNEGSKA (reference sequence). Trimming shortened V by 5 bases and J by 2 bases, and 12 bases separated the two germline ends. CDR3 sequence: CSAQQWRQETQYF. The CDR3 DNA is TGCAGTGCTCAACAATGGCGGCAAGAGACCCAGTACTTC.

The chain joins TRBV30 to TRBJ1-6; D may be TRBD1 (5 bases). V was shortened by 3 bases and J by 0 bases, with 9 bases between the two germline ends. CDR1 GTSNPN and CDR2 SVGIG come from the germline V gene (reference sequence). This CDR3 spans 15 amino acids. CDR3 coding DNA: TGTGCCTGGAGGGGACCGAGCTCCTATAATTCACCCCTCCACTTT. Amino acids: CAWRGPSSYNSPLHF.

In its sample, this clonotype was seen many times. The CDR3: CASSTWSASETQYF. As DNA, the CDR3 is TGTGCCAGCAGTACGTGGTCGGCCTCTGAGACCCAGTACTTC. The chain combines TRBV6-1 with TRBJ2-5; D unresolved. V shed 5 bases and J shed 5 bases, with 15 bases lying between them. CDR3 size: 14 residues. Germline CDR1 MNHNS, CDR2 SASEGT.

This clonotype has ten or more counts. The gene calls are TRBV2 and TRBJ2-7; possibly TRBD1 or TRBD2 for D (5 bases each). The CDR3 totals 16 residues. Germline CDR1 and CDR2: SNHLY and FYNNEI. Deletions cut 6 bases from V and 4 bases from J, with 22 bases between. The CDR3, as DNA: TGTGCCAGCAGCGACACCGGGACCCCGAGGTATTACGAGCAGTACTTC. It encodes CASSDTGTPRYYEQYF.

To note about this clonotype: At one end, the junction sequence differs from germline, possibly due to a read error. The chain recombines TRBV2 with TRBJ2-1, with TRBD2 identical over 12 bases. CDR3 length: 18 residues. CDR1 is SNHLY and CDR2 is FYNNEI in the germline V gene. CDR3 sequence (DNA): TGTACCAGCAGTTTAGGGGCGACTAGCGGGAGAACCTACAATGAGCAGTTCTTC. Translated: CTSSLGATSGRTYNEQFF.

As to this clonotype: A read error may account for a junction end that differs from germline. The CDR3 region has the DNA TGTGCCAGCAGCTTAACGGGCGGGAGGGCCGAGCACTACTTC. The encoded protein is CASSLTGGRAEHYF. The rearrangement links TRBV7-3 to TRBJ2-7, with 9 bases fitting TRBD2. The CDR3 spans 14 residues. In germline, CDR1 is SGHTA, CDR2 FQGTGA.

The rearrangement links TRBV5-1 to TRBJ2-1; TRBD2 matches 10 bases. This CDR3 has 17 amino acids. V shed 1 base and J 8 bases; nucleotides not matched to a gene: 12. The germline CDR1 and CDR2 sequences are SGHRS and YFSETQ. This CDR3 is CASSLQAGGPGLDEQFF. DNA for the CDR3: TGCGCCAGCAGCTTGCAAGCGGGGGGGCCGGGTTTGGATGAGCAGTTCTTC.

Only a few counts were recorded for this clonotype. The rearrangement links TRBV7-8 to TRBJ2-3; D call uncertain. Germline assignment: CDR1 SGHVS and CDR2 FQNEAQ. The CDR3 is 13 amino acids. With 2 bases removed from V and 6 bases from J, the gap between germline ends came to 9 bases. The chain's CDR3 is CASSLTRSDTQYF. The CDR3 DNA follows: TGTGCCAGCAGCTTAACCAGGTCGGATACGCAGTATTTT.

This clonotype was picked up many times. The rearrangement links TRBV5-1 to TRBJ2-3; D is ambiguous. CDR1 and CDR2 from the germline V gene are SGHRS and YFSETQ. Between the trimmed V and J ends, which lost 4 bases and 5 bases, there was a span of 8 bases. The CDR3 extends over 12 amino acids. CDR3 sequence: CASSPNLDTQYF. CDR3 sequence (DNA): TGCGCCAGCAGCCCCAATTTAGATACGCAGTATTTT.

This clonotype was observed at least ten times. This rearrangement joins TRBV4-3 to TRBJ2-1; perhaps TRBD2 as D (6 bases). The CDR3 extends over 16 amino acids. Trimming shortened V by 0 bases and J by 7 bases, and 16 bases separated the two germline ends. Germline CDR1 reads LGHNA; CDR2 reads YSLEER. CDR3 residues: CASSQEWDSALNEQFF. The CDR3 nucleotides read TGCGCCAGCAGCCAAGAGTGGGACTCCGCTTTGAATGAGCAGTTCTTC.

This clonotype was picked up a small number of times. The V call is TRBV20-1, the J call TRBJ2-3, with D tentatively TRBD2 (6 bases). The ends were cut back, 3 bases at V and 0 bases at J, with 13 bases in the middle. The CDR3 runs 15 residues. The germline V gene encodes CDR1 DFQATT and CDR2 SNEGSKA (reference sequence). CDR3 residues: CSASARGKSTDTQYF. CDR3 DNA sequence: TGCAGTGCTAGTGCCCGGGGGAAGAGCACAGATACGCAGTATTTT.

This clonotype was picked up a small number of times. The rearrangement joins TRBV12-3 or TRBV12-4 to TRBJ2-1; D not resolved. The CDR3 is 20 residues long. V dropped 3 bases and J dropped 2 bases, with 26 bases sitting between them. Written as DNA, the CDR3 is TGTGCCAGCAGTTTGCTCCGGGTTTGGAATCCCTCCGGAGCCTACAATGAGCAGTTCTTC. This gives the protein CASSLLRVWNPSGAYNEQFF.

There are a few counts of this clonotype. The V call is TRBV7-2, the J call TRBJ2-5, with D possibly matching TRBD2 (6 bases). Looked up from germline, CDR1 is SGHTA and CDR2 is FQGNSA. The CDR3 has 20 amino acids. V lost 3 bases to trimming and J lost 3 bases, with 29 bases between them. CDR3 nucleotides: TGTGCCAGCAGCTTTAGGCTGACCAGCGGGCCTGGGGGAGTGGAAGAGACCCAGTACTTC. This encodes CASSFRLTSGPGGVEETQYF.

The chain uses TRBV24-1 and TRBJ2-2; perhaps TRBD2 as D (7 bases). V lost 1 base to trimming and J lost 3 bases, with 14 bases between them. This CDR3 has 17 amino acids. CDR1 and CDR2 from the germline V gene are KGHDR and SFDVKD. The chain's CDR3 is CATSDFGAGADTGELFF. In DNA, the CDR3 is TGTGCCACCAGTGATTTTGGTGCGGGGGCTGACACCGGGGAGCTGTTTTTT.

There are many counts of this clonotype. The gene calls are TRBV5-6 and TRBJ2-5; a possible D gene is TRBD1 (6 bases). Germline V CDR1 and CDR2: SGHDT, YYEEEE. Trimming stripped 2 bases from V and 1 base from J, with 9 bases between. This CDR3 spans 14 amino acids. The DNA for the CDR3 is TGTGCCAGCAGCTTATGGACAGTCCAAGAGACCCAGTACTTC. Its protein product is CASSLWTVQETQYF. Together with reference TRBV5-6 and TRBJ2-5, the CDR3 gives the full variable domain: DAGVTQSPTHLIKTRGQQVTLRCSPKSGHDTVSWYQQALGQGPQFIFQYYEEEERQRGNFPDRFSGHQFPNYSSELNVNALLLGDSALYLCASSLWTVQETQYFGPGTRLLVL.

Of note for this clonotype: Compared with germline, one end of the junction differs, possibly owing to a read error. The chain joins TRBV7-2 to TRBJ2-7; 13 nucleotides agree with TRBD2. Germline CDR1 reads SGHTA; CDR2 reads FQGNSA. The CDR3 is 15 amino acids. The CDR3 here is CASSIGTSGTYEQCF. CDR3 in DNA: TGTGCCAGCAGCATCGGGACTAGCGGGACCTACGAGCAGTGCTTC.

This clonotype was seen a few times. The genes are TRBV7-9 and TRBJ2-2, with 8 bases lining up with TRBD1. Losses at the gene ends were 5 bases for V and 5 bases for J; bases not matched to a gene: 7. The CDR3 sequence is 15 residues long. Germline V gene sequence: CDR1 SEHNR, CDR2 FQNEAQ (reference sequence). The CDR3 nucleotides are TGTGCCAGCAGCCCGACAGGGGTGCGGACCGGGGAGCTGTTTTTT. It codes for CASSPTGVRTGELFF.

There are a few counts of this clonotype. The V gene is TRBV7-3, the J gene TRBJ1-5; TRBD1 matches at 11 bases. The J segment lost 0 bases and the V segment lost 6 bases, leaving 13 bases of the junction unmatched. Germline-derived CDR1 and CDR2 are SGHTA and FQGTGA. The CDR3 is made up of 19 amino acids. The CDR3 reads CASSQPPGQGGHSNQPQHF. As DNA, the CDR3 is TGTGCCAGCAGTCAACCCCCGGGACAGGGGGGCCATAGCAATCAGCCCCAGCATTTT.

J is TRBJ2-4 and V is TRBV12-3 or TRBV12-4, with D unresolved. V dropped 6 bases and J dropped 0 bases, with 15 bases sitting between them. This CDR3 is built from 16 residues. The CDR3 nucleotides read TGTGCCAGCAGCACCAAGGGCAACTTAGCCAAAAACATTCAGTACTTC. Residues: CASSTKGNLAKNIQYF.

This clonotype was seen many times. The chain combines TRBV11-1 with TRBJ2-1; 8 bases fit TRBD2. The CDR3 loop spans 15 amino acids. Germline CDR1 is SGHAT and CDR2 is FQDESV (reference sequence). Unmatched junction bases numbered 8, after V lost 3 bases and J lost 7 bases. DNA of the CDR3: TGTGCCAGCAGCTTGGGTAGCGGGGATTGGAATGAGCAGTTCTTC. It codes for CASSLGSGDWNEQFF.

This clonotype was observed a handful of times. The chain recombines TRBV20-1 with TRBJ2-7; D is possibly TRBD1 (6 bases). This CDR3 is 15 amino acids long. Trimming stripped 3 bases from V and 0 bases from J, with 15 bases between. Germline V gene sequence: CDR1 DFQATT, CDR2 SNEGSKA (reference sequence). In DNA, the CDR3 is TGCAGTGCTAGTCGCCCTCAGGGGAGCTCCTACGAGCAGTACTTC. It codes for CSASRPQGSSYEQYF.

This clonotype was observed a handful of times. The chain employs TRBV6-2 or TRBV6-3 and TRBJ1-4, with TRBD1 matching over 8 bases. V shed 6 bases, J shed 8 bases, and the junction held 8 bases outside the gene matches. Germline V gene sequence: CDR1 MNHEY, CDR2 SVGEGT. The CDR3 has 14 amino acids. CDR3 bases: TGTGCCAGCAGGCTGCAGGGGGCACGGGAAAAACTGTTTTTT. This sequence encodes CASRLQGAREKLFF.

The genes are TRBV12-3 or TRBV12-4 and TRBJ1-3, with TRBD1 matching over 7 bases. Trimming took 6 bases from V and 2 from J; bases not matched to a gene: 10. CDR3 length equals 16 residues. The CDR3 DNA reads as TGTGCCAGCAGCCCATGGGACAGAACTCCTGGAAACACCATATATTTT. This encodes CASSPWDRTPGNTIYF.

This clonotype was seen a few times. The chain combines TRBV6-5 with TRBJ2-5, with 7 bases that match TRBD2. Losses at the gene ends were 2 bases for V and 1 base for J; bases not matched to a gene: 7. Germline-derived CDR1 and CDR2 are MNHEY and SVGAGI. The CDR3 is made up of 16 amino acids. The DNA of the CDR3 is TGTGCCAGCAGTTACGGGCTGGGGGGGAGCCAAGAGACCCAGTACTTC. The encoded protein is CASSYGLGGSQETQYF.

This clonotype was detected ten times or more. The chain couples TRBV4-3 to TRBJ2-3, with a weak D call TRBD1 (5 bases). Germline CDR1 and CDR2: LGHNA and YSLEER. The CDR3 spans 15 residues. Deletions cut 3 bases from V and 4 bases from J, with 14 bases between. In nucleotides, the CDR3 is TGCGCCAGCAGCCAGTCCGTAGGGGTACCAGATACGCAGTATTTT. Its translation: CASSQSVGVPDTQYF.